The clone carrying this TCR beta chain appeared a few times. Its antigen is currently unknown. Time point: persistent/refractory GD, antithyroid drugs over 5 years with positive TRAb. With RNA extracted from PBMCs as input, the TCR library was made. American Thyroid Association guidelines defined how Graves' disease was diagnosed. The CDR3 is made up of 17 amino acids. Looked up from germline, CDR1 is LNHDA and CDR2 is SQIVND (reference sequence). The V gene end was trimmed by 3 bases and the J gene end by 0 bases; junction bases not matched to a gene: 6. In building TCR beta libraries, iRepertoire HTBI primers were used together with Arm-PCR of CDR3 regions. Each CDR3 protein gets one entry after TCRdb re-called the multiplex PCR reads with MiXCR. Of over 350,000 distinct CDR3 sequences in the sample, about 20% are singletons; the top ten hold more than 20%. The sample is drawn from a study of regulatory T cells in long-lasting Graves disease. Study-wide context: The term persistent Graves' disease signified upward of 5 years on antithyroid drugs with positive TSH receptor antibodies. Study-wide findings and caveats: Sharing of public clonotypes was greater in persistent patients (more than 2,500) than in new patients (roughly 970). TRBV28, TRBJ1-2 and TRBJ2-5 were segments that persistent disease favored.

The chain is built from TRBV19 and TRBJ2-2, with TRBD2 identical over 8 bases. This material consisted of peripheral blood mononuclear cells (PBMCs), taken when the disease was refractory, from a patient treated with antithyroid drugs. The clonotype was recovered from a female donor with Graves disease. CDR3 sequence reads: CASSIDAGGANTGELFF. The CDR3, as DNA: TGTGCCAGTAGTATCGATGCGGGAGGCGCGAACACCGGGGAGCTGTTTTTT.